This record looks at one T cell receptor beta chain sequence and its context. This clonotype was counted a few times. The target of this receptor is not known. It has no much larger one-base neighbor in the sample; base qualities were not kept. Reading from cysteine to phenylalanine, the CDR3 counts 13 amino acids. The sequence is cut down to CDR3 DNA, 39 bases in frame from base 1. CDR1 and CDR2, looked up from the germline V gene (reference sequence), are DFQATT and SNEGSKA. V gives up 2 bases and J gives up 8 bases, and the segment between their germline ends measures 13 bases. Libraries were constructed by RT-PCR. Sequenced on an Illumina MiSeq. Through fastp at Q25 and MiXCR, TCRdb rebuilt clones from the public reads, retaining in-frame beta chains. Every entry covers one CDR3 protein and lists the most common genes and DNA from its rows. This sample has about 680,000 distinct CDR3 sequences in its table, and 14% of those were observed once. Roughly 4% of the sample is taken by the ten largest.

The data stem from a study (TCRdb year 2016). The sequence joins TRBV20-1 to TRBJ1-5, with a weak D call of TRBD1 (6 bases match). The clonotype originates from a female donor in good health, serving as a healthy control. Sequencing was performed on memory CD4+ T cells from blood. The DNA reads as follows: TGCAGTGCTAGACATCGACAGGTTGAGCCCCAGCATTTT. Its protein reads: CSARHRQVEPQHF.